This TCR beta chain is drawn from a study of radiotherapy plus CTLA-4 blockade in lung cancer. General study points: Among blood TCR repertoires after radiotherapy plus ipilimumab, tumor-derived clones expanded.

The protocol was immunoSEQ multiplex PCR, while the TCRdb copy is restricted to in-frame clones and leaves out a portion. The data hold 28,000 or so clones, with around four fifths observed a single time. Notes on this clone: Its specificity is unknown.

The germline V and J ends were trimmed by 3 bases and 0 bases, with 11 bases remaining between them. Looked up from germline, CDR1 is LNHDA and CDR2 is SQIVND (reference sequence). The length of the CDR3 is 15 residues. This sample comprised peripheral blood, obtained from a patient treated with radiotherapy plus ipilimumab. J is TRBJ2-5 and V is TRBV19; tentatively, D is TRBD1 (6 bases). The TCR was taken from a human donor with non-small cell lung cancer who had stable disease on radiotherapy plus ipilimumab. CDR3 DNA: TGTGCCAGTAGTATTGGACAGAGGAACCAAGAGACCCAGTACTTC. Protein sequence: CASSIGQRNQETQYF. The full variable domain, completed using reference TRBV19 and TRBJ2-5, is DGGITQSPKYLFRKEGQNVTLSCEQNLNHDAMYWYRQDPGQGLRLIYYSQIVNDFQKGDIAEGYSVSREKKESFPLTVTSAQKNPTAFYLCASSIGQRNQETQYFGPGTRLLVL.